This note documents a single T cell receptor (beta chain) sequence. Generated by immunoSEQ multiplex PCR, the TCRdb table keeps only in-frame clones and is missing some. The table has 70,000 or so clones, around 83% seen once. The CDR3 contains 15 residues. Trimming took 3 bases from V and 5 from J, leaving 16 bases between them. Per the germline V gene, CDR1 is SGHRS and CDR2 is YFSETQ. This entry comes from a study of blood T cell repertoires in COVID-19. Study in general: Material from acute and convalescent COVID-19 was sourced from the United States, Italy and Spain. T cells, B-cell-depleted T cells, or PBMCs supplied cDNA or gDNA.

The specimen sequenced was peripheral blood. This sequence joins TRBV5-1 and TRBJ2-3; a weak D match, TRBD2 (6 bases). The source of this sequence is an elderly woman with active or convalescent COVID-19. The CDR3 protein is CASSSRAGAVDTQYF. The CDR3 coding sequence is TGCGCCAGCAGCTCAAGAGCGGGCGCGGTAGATACGCAGTATTTT.